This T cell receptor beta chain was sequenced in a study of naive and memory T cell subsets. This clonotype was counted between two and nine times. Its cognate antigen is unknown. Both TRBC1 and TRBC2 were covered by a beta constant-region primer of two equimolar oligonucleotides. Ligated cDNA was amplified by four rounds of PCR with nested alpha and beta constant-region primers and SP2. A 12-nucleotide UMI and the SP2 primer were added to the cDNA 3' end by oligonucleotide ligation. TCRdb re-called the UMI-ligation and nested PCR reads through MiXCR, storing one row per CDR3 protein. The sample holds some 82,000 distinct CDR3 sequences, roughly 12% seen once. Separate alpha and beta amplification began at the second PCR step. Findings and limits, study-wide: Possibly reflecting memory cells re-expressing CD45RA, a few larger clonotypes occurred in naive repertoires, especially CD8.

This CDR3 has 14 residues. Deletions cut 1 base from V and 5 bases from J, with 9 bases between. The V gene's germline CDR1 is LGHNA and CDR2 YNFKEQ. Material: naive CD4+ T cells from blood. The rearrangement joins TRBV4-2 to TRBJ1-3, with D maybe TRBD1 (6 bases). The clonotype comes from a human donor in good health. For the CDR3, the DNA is TGTGCCAGCAGCCAAGTGGGGGACAGAAACACCATATATTTT. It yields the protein CASSQVGDRNTIYF.